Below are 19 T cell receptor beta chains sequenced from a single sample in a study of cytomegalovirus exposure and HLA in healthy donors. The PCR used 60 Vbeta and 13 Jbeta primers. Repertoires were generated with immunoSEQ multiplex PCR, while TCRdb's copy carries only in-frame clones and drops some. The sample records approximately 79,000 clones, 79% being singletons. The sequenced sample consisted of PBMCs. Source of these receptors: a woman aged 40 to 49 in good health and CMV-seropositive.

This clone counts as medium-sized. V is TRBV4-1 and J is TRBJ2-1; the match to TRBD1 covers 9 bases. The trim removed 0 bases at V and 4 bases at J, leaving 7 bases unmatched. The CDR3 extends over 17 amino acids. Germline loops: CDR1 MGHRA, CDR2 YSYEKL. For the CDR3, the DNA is TGCGCCAGCAGCCAAGATTGGGGGACAGGGAAATACAATGAGCAGTTCTTC. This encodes CASSQDWGTGKYNEQFF.

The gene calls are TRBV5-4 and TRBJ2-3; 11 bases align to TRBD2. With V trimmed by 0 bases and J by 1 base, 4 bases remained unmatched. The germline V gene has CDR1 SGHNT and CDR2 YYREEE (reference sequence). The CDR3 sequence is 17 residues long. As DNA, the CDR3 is TGTGCCAGCAGCTTGGGACTAGCGGGAACCCGCACAGATACGCAGTATTTT. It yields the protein CASSLGLAGTRTDTQYF. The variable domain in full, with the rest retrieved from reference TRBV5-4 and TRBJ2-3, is ETGVTQSPTHLIKTRGQQVTLRCSSQSGHNTVSWYQQALGQGPQFIFQYYREEENGRGNFPPRFSGLQFPNYSSELNVNALELDDSALYLCASSLGLAGTRTDTQYFGPGTRLTVL.

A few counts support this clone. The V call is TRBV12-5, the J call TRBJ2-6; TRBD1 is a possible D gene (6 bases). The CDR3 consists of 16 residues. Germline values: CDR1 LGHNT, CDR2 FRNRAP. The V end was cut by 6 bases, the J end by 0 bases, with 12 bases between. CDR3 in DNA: TGTGCTAGTGGCCATAGGGGGAACTCTGGGGCCAACGTCCTGACTTTC. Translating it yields CASGHRGNSGANVLTF.

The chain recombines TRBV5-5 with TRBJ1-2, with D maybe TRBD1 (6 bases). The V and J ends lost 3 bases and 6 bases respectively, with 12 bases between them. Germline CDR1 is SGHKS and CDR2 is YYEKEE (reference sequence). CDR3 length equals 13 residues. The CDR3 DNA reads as TGTGCCAGCAGCTCCAGGGGTTTGGATGGCTACACCTTC. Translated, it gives CASSSRGLDGYTF.

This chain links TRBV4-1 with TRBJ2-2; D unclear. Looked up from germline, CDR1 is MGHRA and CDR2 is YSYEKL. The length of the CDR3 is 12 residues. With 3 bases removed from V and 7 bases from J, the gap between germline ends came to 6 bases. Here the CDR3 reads CASSHPGGELFF. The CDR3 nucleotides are TGCGCCAGCAGCCATCCCGGCGGGGAGCTGTTTTTT.

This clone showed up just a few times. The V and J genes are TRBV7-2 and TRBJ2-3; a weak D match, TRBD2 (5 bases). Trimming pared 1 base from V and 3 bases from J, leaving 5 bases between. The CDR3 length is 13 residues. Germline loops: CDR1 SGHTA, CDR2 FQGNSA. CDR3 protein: CASSLGGTDTQYF. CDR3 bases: TGTGCCAGCAGCTTAGGCGGGACAGATACGCAGTATTTT.

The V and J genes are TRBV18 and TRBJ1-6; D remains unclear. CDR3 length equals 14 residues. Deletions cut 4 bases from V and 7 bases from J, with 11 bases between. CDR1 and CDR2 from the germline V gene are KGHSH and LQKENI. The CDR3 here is CASSRSRKNSPLHF. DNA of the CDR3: TGTGCCAGCTCACGATCCAGGAAAAATTCACCCCTCCACTTT.

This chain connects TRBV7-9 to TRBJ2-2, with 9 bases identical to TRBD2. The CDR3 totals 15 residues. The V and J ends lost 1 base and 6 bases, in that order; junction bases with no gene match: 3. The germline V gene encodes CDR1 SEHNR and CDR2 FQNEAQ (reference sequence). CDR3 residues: CASSLGWTSAGELFF. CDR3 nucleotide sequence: TGTGCCAGCAGCTTAGGTTGGACTAGCGCCGGGGAGCTGTTTTTT.

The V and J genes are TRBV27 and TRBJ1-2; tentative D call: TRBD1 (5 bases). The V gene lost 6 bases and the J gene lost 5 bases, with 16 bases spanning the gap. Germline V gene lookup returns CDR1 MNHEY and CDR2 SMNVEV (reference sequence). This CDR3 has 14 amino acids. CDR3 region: CASRNLQDGYGYTF. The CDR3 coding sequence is TGTGCCAGCAGAAACTTACAGGACGGGTATGGCTACACCTTC.

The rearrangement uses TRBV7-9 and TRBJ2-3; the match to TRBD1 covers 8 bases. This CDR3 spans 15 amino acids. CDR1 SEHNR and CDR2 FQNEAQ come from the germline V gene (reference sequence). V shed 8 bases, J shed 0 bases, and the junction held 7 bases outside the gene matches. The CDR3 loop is CASATGGRSTDTQYF. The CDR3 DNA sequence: TGTGCCAGCGCCACAGGGGGTAGGAGCACAGATACGCAGTATTTT.

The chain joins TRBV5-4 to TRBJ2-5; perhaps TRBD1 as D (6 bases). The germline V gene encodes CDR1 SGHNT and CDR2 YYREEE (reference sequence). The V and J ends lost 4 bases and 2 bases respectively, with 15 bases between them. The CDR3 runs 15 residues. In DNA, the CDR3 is TGTGCCAGCAGCCCGGGGCAGGGGAATCAAGAGACCCAGTACTTC. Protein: CASSPGQGNQETQYF.

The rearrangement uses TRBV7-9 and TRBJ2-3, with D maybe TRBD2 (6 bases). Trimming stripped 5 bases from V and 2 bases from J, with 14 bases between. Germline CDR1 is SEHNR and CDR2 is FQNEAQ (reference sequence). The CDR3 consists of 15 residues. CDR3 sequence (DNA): TGTGCCAGCAGCCCCCCGGGACTTTCCACAGATACGCAGTATTTT. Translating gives CASSPPGLSTDTQYF.

CDR3 sequence reads: CASSLEGDVEKLFF. The DNA of the CDR3 is TGCGCCAGCAGCTTGGAGGGGGATGTTGAAAAACTGTTTTTT. This sequence joins TRBV5-1 and TRBJ1-4, with a weak D call TRBD1 (6 bases). The CDR3 runs 14 residues. Trimming removed 0 bases at V and 7 bases at J, with 10 bases between. Germline V gene sequence: CDR1 SGHRS, CDR2 YFSETQ. The full variable domain, with the rest looked up from reference TRBV5-1 and TRBJ1-4, is KAGVTQTPRYLIKTRGQQVTLSCSPISGHRSVSWYQQTPGQGLQFLFEYFSETQRNKGNFPGRFSGRQFSNSRSEMNVSTLELGDSALYLCASSLEGDVEKLFFGSGTQLSVL.

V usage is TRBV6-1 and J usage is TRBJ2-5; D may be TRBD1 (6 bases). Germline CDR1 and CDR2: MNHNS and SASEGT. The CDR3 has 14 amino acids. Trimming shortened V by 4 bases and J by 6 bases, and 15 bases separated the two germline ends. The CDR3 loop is CASSVVQGQQTQYF. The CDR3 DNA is TGTGCCAGCAGTGTAGTACAGGGACAACAGACCCAGTACTTC.

In DNA, the CDR3 is TGTGCCAGCAGCGGGGGACTAGCGGGAGAAAATTACAATGAGCAGTTCTTC. This translates into CASSGGLAGENYNEQFF. The genes are TRBV5-6 and TRBJ2-1; 14 nucleotides agree with TRBD2. The CDR3 has 17 residues. CDR1 and CDR2 from the germline V gene are SGHDT and YYEEEE. The trim removed 4 bases at V and 4 bases at J, leaving 7 bases unmatched.

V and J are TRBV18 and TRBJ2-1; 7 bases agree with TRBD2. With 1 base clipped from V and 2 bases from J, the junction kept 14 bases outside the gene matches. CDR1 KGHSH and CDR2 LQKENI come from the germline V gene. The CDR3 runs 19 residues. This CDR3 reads CASSPRSSASGSTYNEQFF. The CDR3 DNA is TGTGCCAGCTCACCACGGTCCTCGGCTAGCGGAAGTACCTACAATGAGCAGTTCTTC.

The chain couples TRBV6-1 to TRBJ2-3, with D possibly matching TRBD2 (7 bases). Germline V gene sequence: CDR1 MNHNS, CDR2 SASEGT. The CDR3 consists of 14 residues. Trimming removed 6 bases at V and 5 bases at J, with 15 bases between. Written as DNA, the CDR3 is TGTGCCAGCAGCACATCGGGGGGCGGAGATACGCAGTATTTT. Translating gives CASSTSGGGDTQYF.

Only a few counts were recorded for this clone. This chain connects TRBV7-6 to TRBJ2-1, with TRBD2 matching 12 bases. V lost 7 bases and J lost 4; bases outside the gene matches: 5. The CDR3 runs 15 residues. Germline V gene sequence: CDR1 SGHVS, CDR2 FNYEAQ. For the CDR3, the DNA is TGTGCCAGCACCTCTAGCGGGGGGGATTACAATGAGCAGTTCTTC. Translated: CASTSSGGDYNEQFF.

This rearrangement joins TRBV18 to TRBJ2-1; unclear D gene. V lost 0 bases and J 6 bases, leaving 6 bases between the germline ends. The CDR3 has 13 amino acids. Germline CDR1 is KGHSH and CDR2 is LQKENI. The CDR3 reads CASSPPSLNEQFF. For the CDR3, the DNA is TGTGCCAGCTCACCACCGTCCCTCAATGAGCAGTTCTTC. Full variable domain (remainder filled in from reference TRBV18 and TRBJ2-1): NAGVMQNPRHLVRRRGQEARLRCSPMKGHSHVYWYRQLPEEGLKFMVYLQKENIIDESGMPKERFSAEFPKEGPSILRIQQVVRGDSAAYFCASSPPSLNEQFFGPGTRLTVL.